The 19 T cell receptor beta chains below were found in one sample sequenced in a study of cytomegalovirus exposure and HLA in healthy donors. Primers included in the PCR were 60 Vbeta and 13 Jbeta primers. Measured with immunoSEQ multiplex PCR; TCRdb has only the in-frame clones, and not every one. Among about 110,000 clones listed, 77% were seen once. The sequenced sample consisted of PBMCs. The receptors stem from a human donor in good health.

The chain links TRBV9 to TRBJ1-2, with 7 bases aligning to TRBD1. The CDR3 is 15 residues long. With 0 bases clipped from V and 5 bases from J, the junction kept 7 bases outside the gene matches. Germline values: CDR1 SGDLS, CDR2 YYNGEE. The CDR3 DNA follows: TGTGCCAGCAGCGTAGCTAGACAGGGAACGTATGGCTACACCTTC. Translated: CASSVARQGTYGYTF.

The chain is built from TRBV27 and TRBJ1-5; D might be TRBD1 (6 bases). The CDR3 sequence is 19 residues long. Trimming took 5 bases from V and 1 from J, leaving 24 bases between them. Germline loops: CDR1 MNHEY, CDR2 SMNVEV (reference sequence). The CDR3: CASSLRGFGQGKSNQPQHF. As DNA, the CDR3 is TGTGCCAGCAGTCTTCGGGGCTTTGGGCAGGGGAAAAGCAATCAGCCCCAGCATTTT.

The J gene is TRBJ1-2, the V gene TRBV14, with 8 positions matching TRBD1. Germline values: CDR1 SGHDN, CDR2 FVKESK. V gave up 3 bases and J gave up 9 bases; unmatched junction bases: 6. The CDR3 length is 13 residues. The CDR3 spells CASSQGRTGSYTF. DNA for the CDR3: TGTGCCAGCAGCCAGGGGCGGACAGGGAGCTACACCTTC.

This clone was recorded only once. The chain employs TRBV5-1 and TRBJ2-6, with 9 bases aligning to TRBD1. CDR1 and CDR2 (germline): SGHRS, YFSETQ. V was clipped by 1 base and J by 4 bases; unmatched bases: 6. CDR3 size: 17 residues. The DNA of the CDR3 is TGCGCCAGCAGCTTGAGGACAGGGGTGGGAGGGGCCAACGTCCTGACTTTC. As protein: CASSLRTGVGGANVLTF.

The rearrangement links TRBV14 to TRBJ2-1, with 9 bases fitting TRBD2. This CDR3 has 15 amino acids. Trimming cost V 1 base and J 7 bases; bases outside gene matches: 5. CDR1 is SGHDN, CDR2 FVKESK, per germline. In DNA form, the CDR3 reads TGTGCCAGCAGCCAAGCCCTAGCGGGATGGAATGAGCAGTTCTTC. Protein product: CASSQALAGWNEQFF. The variable domain in full, completed from reference TRBV14 and TRBJ2-1, reads EAGVTQFPSHSVIEKGQTVTLRCDPISGHDNLYWYRRVMGKEIKFLLHFVKESKQDESGMPNNRFLAERTGGTYSTLKVQPAELEDSGVYFCASSQALAGWNEQFFGPGTRLTVL.

The rearrangement uses TRBV5-1 and TRBJ2-3, with unresolved D. V lost 2 bases to trimming and J lost 2 bases, with 18 bases between them. The germline V gene has CDR1 SGHRS and CDR2 YFSETQ. This CDR3 spans 17 amino acids. CDR3 DNA sequence: TGCGCCAGCAGCTTTGGAGCCACGACTGTTAACACAGATACGCAGTATTTT. It translates to CASSFGATTVNTDTQYF.

A single count supports this clone. V and J are TRBV7-2 and TRBJ1-2; no clear D. V gave up 5 bases and J gave up 1 base, with 14 bases separating them. The CDR3 length is 15 residues. Germline V gene data show CDR1 as SGHTA and CDR2 as FQGNSA. The CDR3: CASSPAGGFNYGYTF. Here the CDR3 DNA reads TGTGCCAGCAGCCCCGCCGGCGGGTTTAACTATGGCTACACCTTC.

The count of this clone is one. This chain links TRBV5-1 with TRBJ1-2; 7 positions match TRBD1. V lost 5 bases to trimming and J lost 5 bases; unmatched junction nucleotides: 6. The CDR3 extends over 13 amino acids. In germline, CDR1 is SGHRS, CDR2 YFSETQ. The CDR3 here is CASRPGQRYGYTF. Here the CDR3 DNA reads TGCGCCAGCAGACCGGGACAGCGTTATGGCTACACCTTC.

The chain has TRBV7-2 and TRBJ1-5; tentative D call: TRBD1 (6 bases). CDR3 size: 15 residues. CDR1 SGHTA and CDR2 FQGNSA come from the germline V gene. The V end lost 5 bases, the J end lost 7 bases, and 18 bases lay between the germline ends. CDR3 coding DNA: TGTGCCAGCAGCCAACAGGGAGGGTCCGGGCAGCCCCAGCATTTT. Residues: CASSQQGGSGQPQHF.

A remark on this clone: It is unclear where the CDR3 begins or ends on the DNA, so no DNA is shown, and the CDR3 is as TCRdb lists it. The V and J genes are TRBV7-2 and TRBJ2-1; the table calls TRBD1, which could not be checked here. The CDR3 comprises 14 residues, both ends counted. CDR1 and CDR2 from the germline V gene are SGHTA and FQGNSA. The CDR3 is CASSFLRWGQGTIF.

As DNA, the CDR3 is TGCGCCAGCAGCCAAACGACAGGGTGGGTATCTGAAGCTTTCTTT. Protein: CASSQTTGWVSEAFF. The V call is TRBV4-1, the J call TRBJ1-1, with TRBD1 identical over 7 bases. The CDR3 has 15 amino acids. Trimming took 2 bases from V and 6 from J; bases not matched to a gene: 9. Germline V gene sequence: CDR1 MGHRA, CDR2 YSYEKL.

This clone was found once. The chain uses TRBV18 and TRBJ2-7; TRBD1 matches 7 bases. The germline V gene has CDR1 KGHSH and CDR2 LQKENI. J lost 3 bases, V lost 3 bases, and 5 bases had no gene match. The CDR3 is 14 residues long. The chain's CDR3 is CASSPRQGSYEQYF. The CDR3, as DNA: TGTGCCAGCTCACCCCGACAGGGAAGCTACGAGCAGTACTTC. The whole variable domain, filled in from reference TRBV18 and TRBJ2-7, reads NAGVMQNPRHLVRRRGQEARLRCSPMKGHSHVYWYRQLPEEGLKFMVYLQKENIIDESGMPKERFSAEFPKEGPSILRIQQVVRGDSAAYFCASSPRQGSYEQYFGPGTRLTVT.

Only one count was recorded for this clone. The chain joins TRBV27 to TRBJ1-1, with 7 bases matching TRBD1. This CDR3 has 17 residues. The junction had 22 bases not matched to a gene; V was cut back by 5 bases and J by 10 bases. Germline assignment: CDR1 MNHEY and CDR2 SMNVEV (reference sequence). The CDR3 reads CASSPRIGTASPQGAFF. The DNA for the CDR3 is TGTGCCAGCAGTCCGAGAATTGGGACAGCCTCCCCCCAGGGAGCTTTCTTT.

This clone came up once. The chain is built from TRBV11-2 and TRBJ2-5; TRBD2 matches at 8 bases. With the DNA end fitting TRBJ2-7 better, the J assignment may be wrong. This CDR3 has 15 residues. Germline V gene sequence: CDR1 SGHAT, CDR2 FQNNGV. CDR3 bases: TGTGCCAGCAGCTCCCGGACTAGCAACTCCTACGAGCAGTACTTC. The encoded protein is CASSSRTSNSYEQYF.

The V call is TRBV9, the J call TRBJ1-1, with TRBD1 matching 9 bases. CDR3 size: 13 residues. V shed 4 bases, J shed 9 bases, and the junction held 7 bases outside the gene matches. From germline, CDR1 is SGDLS and CDR2 YYNGEE. In nucleotides, the CDR3 is TGTGCCAGCAGCTTAACGGGACAGGGAAAAGCTTTCTTT. Protein sequence: CASSLTGQGKAFF. The full variable domain, with the rest looked up from reference TRBV9 and TRBJ1-1, is DSGVTQTPKHLITATGQRVTLRCSPRSGDLSVYWYQQSLDQGLQFLIQYYNGEERAKGNILERFSAQQFPDLHSELNLSSLELGDSALYFCASSLTGQGKAFFGQGTRLTVV.

The chain carries TRBV5-1 and TRBJ2-2; 10 bases are shared with TRBD2. J lost 2 bases, V lost 2 bases, and 3 bases had no gene match. The germline gives CDR1 SGHRS, CDR2 YFSETQ. This CDR3 has 16 amino acids. CDR3 nucleotide sequence: TGCGCCAGCAGCTTCGGACTAGCGGCTAACACCGGGGAGCTGTTTTTT. This gives the protein CASSFGLAANTGELFF.

The chain recombines TRBV2 with TRBJ2-5; 8 bases are shared with TRBD2. Trimming cost V 8 bases and J 5 bases; bases outside gene matches: 7. The CDR3 runs to 13 residues. CDR1 and CDR2 (germline): SNHLY, FYNNEI. The CDR3: CASSRGERETQYF. The CDR3 region has the DNA TGTGCCAGCTCGCGGGGGGAGAGGGAGACCCAGTACTTC.

This rearrangement joins TRBV7-2 to TRBJ2-1, with 8 bases aligning to TRBD1. The CDR3 has 14 amino acids. The V segment lost 2 bases and the J segment 8 bases; nucleotides outside the gene matches: 5. Germline CDR1 is SGHTA and CDR2 is FQGNSA. The CDR3, as DNA: TGTGCCAGCAGCTTAAGTCGGACAGGGCATGAGCAGTTCTTC. It encodes CASSLSRTGHEQFF.

The chain joins TRBV11-2 to TRBJ2-7; 9 bases line up with TRBD2. J gave up 3 bases and V 1 base, and 4 bases lay outside the gene matches. The CDR3 covers 15 residues. CDR1 is SGHAT and CDR2 is FQNNGV in the germline V gene. CDR3 region: CASSLGAGGVYEQYF. As DNA, the CDR3 is TGTGCCAGCAGCTTAGGCGCGGGGGGGGTCTACGAGCAGTACTTC.